These T cell receptor beta chains were read from a single sample in a study of HIV-infected patients and healthy controls. TCRdb used MiXCR to reprocess the 5' RACE reads, holding one entry per CDR3 protein. The sample contains several thousand distinct CDR3 sequences, around a quarter of which appear only once. The source material was blood, sampled during antiretroviral therapy. All receptors come from an adult with HIV infection. Each CDR3 is given with its conserved first and last residue. The D gene is left open where the match is weak. The listing skips clone size in some rows; elsewhere it reads once, few, many or a size class.

V gene: TRBV6-1
clone size: NA
J gene: TRBJ1-6
D gene: TRBD1
CDR3 protein: CASSGGQEILHF
CDR3 DNA: TGTGCCAGCAGTGGGGGACAGGAGATACTCCACTTT

V gene: TRBV4-3
clone size: NA
J gene: TRBJ1-5
D gene: NA
CDR3 protein: CASSQDLRVGLGNQPQHF
CDR3 DNA: TGCGCCAGCAGCCAAGATCTAAGGGTAGGGCTGGGCAATCAGCCCCAGCATTTT

V gene: TRBV20-1
clone size: NA
J gene: TRBJ1-1
D gene: TRBD1
CDR3 protein: CSASQRQGFTEAFF
CDR3 DNA: TGCAGTGCTAGTCAAAGACAGGGCTTCACTGAAGCTTTCTTT

V gene: TRBV9
clone size: NA
J gene: TRBJ2-2
D gene: TRBD1
CDR3 protein: CASSVARDRGNTGELFF
CDR3 DNA: TGTGCCAGCAGCGTAGCAAGGGACAGGGGGAACACCGGGGAGCTGTTTTTT

V gene: TRBV24-1
clone size: NA
J gene: TRBJ2-1
D gene: NA
CDR3 protein: CATSDTGTATVYEKFF
CDR3 DNA: TGTGCCACCAGTGATACAGGGACGGCAACTGTCTATGAGAAGTTCTTC

V gene: TRBV5-4
clone size: many
J gene: TRBJ1-4
D gene: TRBD1
CDR3 protein: CASSPWTGAVTNEKLFF
CDR3 DNA: TGTGCCAGCAGCCCGTGGACAGGGGCTGTCACTAATGAAAAACTGTTTTTT

V gene: TRBV6-1
clone size: NA
J gene: TRBJ1-1
D gene: NA
CDR3 protein: CASSASWNTEAFF
CDR3 DNA: TGTGCCAGCAGTGCGTCATGGAACACTGAAGCTTTCTTT

V gene: TRBV11-2
clone size: medium-sized
J gene: TRBJ2-3
D gene: NA
CDR3 protein: CASSFPYAGGLSDTQYF
CDR3 DNA: TGTGCCAGCAGCTTTCCCTACGCGGGTGGGTTGTCAGATACGCAGTATTTT

V gene: TRBV20-1
clone size: medium-sized
J gene: TRBJ2-5
D gene: NA
CDR3 protein: CSSQGFSETQYF
CDR3 DNA: TGCAGTTCCCAGGGATTCTCAGAGACCCAGTACTTC

V gene: TRBV5-4
clone size: many
J gene: TRBJ2-7
D gene: TRBD1
CDR3 protein: CASRKTGNEQYF
CDR3 DNA: TGTGCCAGCAGAAAGACAGGGAACGAGCAGTACTTC

V gene: TRBV6-5
clone size: NA
J gene: TRBJ2-7
D gene: NA
CDR3 protein: CASSVQWARNEQYF
CDR3 DNA: TGTGCCAGCAGCGTACAGTGGGCGCGAAACGAGCAGTACTTC

V gene: TRBV7-9
clone size: medium-sized
J gene: TRBJ1-5
D gene: NA
CDR3 protein: CASSADTINQPQHF
CDR3 DNA: TGTGCCAGCAGCGCGGACACTATCAATCAGCCCCAGCATTTT

V gene: TRBV4-3
clone size: NA
J gene: TRBJ1-3
D gene: NA
CDR3 protein: CASSQAEDSGNTIYF
CDR3 DNA: TGCGCCAGCAGCCAAGCTGAGGATTCAGGAAACACCATATATTTT

V gene: TRBV6-5
clone size: NA
J gene: TRBJ1-6
D gene: TRBD1
CDR3 protein: CASRGQGPSALLF
CDR3 DNA: TGTGCCAGCAGGGGACAGGGTCCCTCGGCCCTCCTCTTT

V gene: TRBV12-3/TRBV12-4
clone size: few
J gene: TRBJ1-2
D gene: NA
CDR3 protein: CASSPGGPGYTF
CDR3 DNA: TGTGCCAGCAGTCCCGGGGGCCCTGGCTACACCTTC

V gene: TRBV4-1
clone size: few
J gene: TRBJ2-3
D gene: NA
CDR3 protein: CASSRVDITDTQYF
CDR3 DNA: TGCGCCAGCAGCAGGGTGGACATCACAGATACGCAGTATTTT

V gene: TRBV12-3/TRBV12-4
clone size: NA
J gene: TRBJ2-5
D gene: NA
CDR3 protein: CASSFQETQYF
CDR3 DNA: TGTGCCAGCAGTTTCCAAGAGACCCAGTACTTC

V gene: TRBV9
clone size: NA
J gene: TRBJ1-5
D gene: NA
CDR3 protein: CASSVDGLNQPQHF
CDR3 DNA: TGTGCCAGCAGCGTAGACGGGCTGAATCAGCCCCAGCATTTT

V gene: TRBV4-1
clone size: few
J gene: TRBJ1-1
D gene: TRBD1
CDR3 protein: CASSQEHRGTALTNTEAFF
CDR3 DNA: TGCGCCAGCAGCCAAGAGCACAGAGGGACAGCACTAACTAACACTGAAGCTTTCTTT

V gene: TRBV2
clone size: NA
J gene: TRBJ2-7
D gene: TRBD2
CDR3 protein: CASRLAGGGPYEQYF
CDR3 DNA: TGTGCCAGCAGATTAGCGGGGGGCGGCCCCTACGAGCAGTACTTC

V gene: TRBV11-2
clone size: NA
J gene: TRBJ1-2
D gene: NA
CDR3 protein: CASSRPSSYGYTF
CDR3 DNA: TGTGCCAGCAGCCGCCCTTCTAGCTATGGCTACACCTTC

V gene: TRBV5-6
clone size: NA
J gene: TRBJ2-5
D gene: TRBD2
CDR3 protein: CASSLELAGGPGIQETQYF
CDR3 DNA: TGTGCCAGCAGCTTGGAACTAGCGGGGGGGCCAGGCATCCAAGAGACCCAGTACTTC

V gene: TRBV20-1
clone size: medium-sized
J gene: TRBJ2-3
D gene: NA
CDR3 protein: CSAIPRNTQYF
CDR3 DNA: TGCAGTGCTATTCCCCGAAATACGCAGTATTTT

V gene: TRBV5-1
clone size: NA
J gene: TRBJ1-1
D gene: NA
CDR3 protein: CASSFQGEGTEAFF
CDR3 DNA: TGCGCCAGCAGCTTCCAGGGAGAGGGCACTGAAGCTTTCTTT

V gene: TRBV20-1
clone size: medium-sized
J gene: TRBJ1-2
D gene: TRBD1
CDR3 protein: CSARDPRDSLGGYGYTF
CDR3 DNA: TGCAGTGCTAGAGACCCCCGGGACAGCCTGGGGGGGTATGGCTACACCTTC

V gene: TRBV12-3/TRBV12-4
clone size: NA
J gene: TRBJ2-3
D gene: TRBD1
CDR3 protein: CASSPGQWVVSVDTQYF
CDR3 DNA: TGTGCCAGCAGTCCGGGACAGTGGGTAGTCTCAGTGGATACGCAGTATTTT

V gene: TRBV7-9
clone size: few
J gene: TRBJ2-7
D gene: TRBD2
CDR3 protein: CASSLPASGGLDEQYF
CDR3 DNA: TGTGCCAGCAGCTTACCCGCTAGCGGGGGCCTCGACGAGCAGTACTTC

V gene: TRBV9
clone size: NA
J gene: TRBJ2-7
D gene: TRBD1
CDR3 protein: CASSPRDRGRYEQYF
CDR3 DNA: TGTGCCAGCAGCCCCCGGGACAGGGGACGATACGAGCAGTACTTC

V gene: TRBV13
clone size: large
J gene: TRBJ1-6
D gene: NA
CDR3 protein: CASSLIRGEAYNSPLHF
CDR3 DNA: TGTGCCAGCAGCTTAATCAGGGGAGAGGCCTATAATTCACCCCTCCACTTT

V gene: TRBV10-3
clone size: NA
J gene: TRBJ1-1
D gene: NA
CDR3 protein: CAISGGWRDTEAFF
CDR3 DNA: TGTGCCATCAGTGGAGGTTGGAGAGACACTGAAGCTTTCTTT

V gene: TRBV9
clone size: few
J gene: TRBJ2-7
D gene: TRBD2
CDR3 protein: CASSVEAGGTYEQYF
CDR3 DNA: TGTGCCAGCAGCGTAGAGGCGGGAGGGACCTACGAGCAGTACTTC

V gene: TRBV7-2
clone size: medium-sized
J gene: TRBJ1-4
D gene: NA
CDR3 protein: CASSSGHRAGELFF
CDR3 DNA: TGTGCCAGCAGTTCGGGTCACAGGGCCGGGGAACTGTTTTTT

V gene: TRBV6-2/TRBV6-3
clone size: medium-sized
J gene: TRBJ1-2
D gene: NA
CDR3 protein: CASSYRDPDRSYGYTF
CDR3 DNA: TGTGCCAGCAGTTACCGTGATCCGGACAGAAGCTATGGCTACACCTTC

V gene: TRBV7-9
clone size: medium-sized
J gene: TRBJ1-1
D gene: NA
CDR3 protein: CASRGQAGAPFF
CDR3 DNA: TGTGCCAGCAGAGGCCAGGCCGGAGCACCTTTCTTT

V gene: TRBV12-3/TRBV12-4
clone size: few
J gene: TRBJ1-2
D gene: NA
CDR3 protein: CASSPPTVNYGYTF
CDR3 DNA: TGTGCCAGCAGCCCGCCGACAGTTAACTATGGCTACACCTTC

V gene: TRBV27
clone size: NA
J gene: TRBJ1-3
D gene: NA
CDR3 protein: CASSLSGRLDAGNTIYF
CDR3 DNA: TGTGCCAGCAGTTTATCGGGTCGGCTGGACGCTGGAAACACCATATATTTT

V gene: TRBV19
clone size: large
J gene: TRBJ2-1
D gene: TRBD1
CDR3 protein: CASDNRGRSYNEQFF
CDR3 DNA: TGTGCCAGTGATAACAGGGGCCGCTCCTACAATGAGCAGTTCTTC

V gene: TRBV11-2
clone size: medium-sized
J gene: TRBJ1-3
D gene: NA
CDR3 protein: CASSLEGQLGNTIYF
CDR3 DNA: TGTGCCAGCAGCTTGGAGGGCCAACTTGGAAACACCATATATTTT

V gene: TRBV6-5
clone size: NA
J gene: TRBJ2-7
D gene: TRBD2
CDR3 protein: CASSYSWQAGDEQYF
CDR3 DNA: TGTGCCAGCAGTTACTCGTGGCAGGCGGGGGACGAGCAGTACTTC

V gene: TRBV5-4
clone size: many
J gene: TRBJ2-2
D gene: NA
CDR3 protein: CASSLNPAGGELFF
CDR3 DNA: TGTGCCAGCAGCCTTAATCCAGCGGGCGGGGAGCTGTTTTTT

V gene: TRBV10-3
clone size: medium-sized
J gene: TRBJ1-1
D gene: NA
CDR3 protein: CAILGGLNTEAFF
CDR3 DNA: TGTGCCATCTTAGGGGGTCTGAACACTGAAGCTTTCTTT

V gene: TRBV9
clone size: medium-sized
J gene: TRBJ2-1
D gene: NA
CDR3 protein: CASSVSGDSYNEQFF
CDR3 DNA: TGTGCCAGCAGCGTATCCGGGGATTCCTACAATGAGCAGTTCTTC

V gene: TRBV29-1
clone size: NA
J gene: TRBJ2-1
D gene: NA
CDR3 protein: CSVEGYNEQFF
CDR3 DNA: TGCAGCGTTGAAGGGTACAATGAGCAGTTCTTC